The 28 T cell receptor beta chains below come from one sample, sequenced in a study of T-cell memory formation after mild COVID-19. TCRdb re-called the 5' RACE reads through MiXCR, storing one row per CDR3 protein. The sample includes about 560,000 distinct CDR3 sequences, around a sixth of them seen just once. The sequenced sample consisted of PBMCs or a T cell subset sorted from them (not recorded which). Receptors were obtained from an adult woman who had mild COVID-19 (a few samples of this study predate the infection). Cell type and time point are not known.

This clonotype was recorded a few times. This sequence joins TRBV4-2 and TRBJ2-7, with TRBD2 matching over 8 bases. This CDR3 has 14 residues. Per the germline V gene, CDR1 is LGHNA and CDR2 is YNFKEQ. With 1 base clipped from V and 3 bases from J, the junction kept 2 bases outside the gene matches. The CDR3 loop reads CASSQAGGFYEQYF. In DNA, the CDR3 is TGTGCCAGCAGCCAAGCGGGGGGGTTCTACGAGCAGTACTTC.

CDR3 nucleotides: TGCAGCGTTGGTATTTCTTCGACTGGCTACACCTTC. Translating it yields CSVGISSTGYTF. The chain couples TRBV29-1 to TRBJ1-2, with no clear D. The CDR3 is 12 residues long. From germline, CDR1 is SQVTM and CDR2 ANQGSEA. Trimming shortened V by 4 bases and J by 7 bases, and 13 bases separated the two germline ends.

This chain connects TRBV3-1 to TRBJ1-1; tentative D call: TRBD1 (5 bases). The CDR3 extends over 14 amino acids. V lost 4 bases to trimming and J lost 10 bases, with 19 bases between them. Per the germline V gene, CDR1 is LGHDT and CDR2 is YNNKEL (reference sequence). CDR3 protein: CASSPTGGGSRAFF. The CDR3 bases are TGTGCCAGCAGCCCCACGGGCGGGGGGTCTCGAGCTTTCTTT.

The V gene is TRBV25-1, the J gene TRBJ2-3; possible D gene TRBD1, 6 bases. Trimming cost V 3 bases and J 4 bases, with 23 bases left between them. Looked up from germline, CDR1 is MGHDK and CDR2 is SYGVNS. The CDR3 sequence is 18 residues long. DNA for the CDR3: TGTGCCAGCAGTGAGCTATCACAGGGCCATTGGGCAGCAGATACGCAGTATTTT. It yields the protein CASSELSQGHWAADTQYF.

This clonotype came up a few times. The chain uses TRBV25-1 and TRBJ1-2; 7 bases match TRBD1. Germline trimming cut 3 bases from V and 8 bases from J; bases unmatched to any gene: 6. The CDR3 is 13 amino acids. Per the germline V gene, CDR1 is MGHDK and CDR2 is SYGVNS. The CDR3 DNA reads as TGTGCCAGCAGTGAGGAAACCAGGGGGGGCTACACCTTC. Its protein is CASSEETRGGYTF.

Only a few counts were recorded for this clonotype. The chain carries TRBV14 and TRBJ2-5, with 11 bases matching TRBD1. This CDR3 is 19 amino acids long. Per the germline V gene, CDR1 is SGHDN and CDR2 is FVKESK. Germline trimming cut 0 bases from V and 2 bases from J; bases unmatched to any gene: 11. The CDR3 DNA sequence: TGTGCCAGCAGCCAAGATGGGACCTCCTGGGACAGGGGGCAAGAGACCCAGTACTTC. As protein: CASSQDGTSWDRGQETQYF.

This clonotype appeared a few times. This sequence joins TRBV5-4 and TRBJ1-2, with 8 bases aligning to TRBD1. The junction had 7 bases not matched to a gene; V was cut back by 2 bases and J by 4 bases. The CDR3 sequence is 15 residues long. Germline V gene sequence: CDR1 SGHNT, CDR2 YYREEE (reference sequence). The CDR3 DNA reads TGTGCCAGCAGCTTTTCCGGGACAGGCGCCTATGGCTACACCTTC. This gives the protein CASSFSGTGAYGYTF.

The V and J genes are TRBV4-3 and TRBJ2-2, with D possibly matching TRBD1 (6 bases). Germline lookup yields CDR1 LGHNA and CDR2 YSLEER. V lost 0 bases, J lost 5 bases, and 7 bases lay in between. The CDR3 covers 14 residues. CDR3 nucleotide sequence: TGCGCCAGCAGCCAAGAGGGGGCAACCGGGGAGCTGTTTTTT. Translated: CASSQEGATGELFF.

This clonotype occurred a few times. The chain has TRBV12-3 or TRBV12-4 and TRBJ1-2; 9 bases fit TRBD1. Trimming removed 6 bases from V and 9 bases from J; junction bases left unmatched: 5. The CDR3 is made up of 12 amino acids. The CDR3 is CASRRDRERYTF. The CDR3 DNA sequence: TGTGCCAGCAGACGGGACAGGGAGCGCTACACCTTC.

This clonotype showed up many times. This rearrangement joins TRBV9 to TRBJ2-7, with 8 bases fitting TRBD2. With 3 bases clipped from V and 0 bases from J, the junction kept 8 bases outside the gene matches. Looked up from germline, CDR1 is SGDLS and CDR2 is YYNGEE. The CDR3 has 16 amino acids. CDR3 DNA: TGTGCCAGCAGCGCCGCCGGGCTAGCGGGCTCCTACGAGCAGTACTTC. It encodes CASSAAGLAGSYEQYF.

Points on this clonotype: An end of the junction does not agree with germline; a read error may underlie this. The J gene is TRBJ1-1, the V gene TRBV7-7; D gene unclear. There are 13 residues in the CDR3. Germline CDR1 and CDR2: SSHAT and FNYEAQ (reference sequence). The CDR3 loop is CASSLAPEAEAFF. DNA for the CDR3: TGTGCTAGCAGCTTAGCGCCCGAGGCTGAAGCTTTCTTT.

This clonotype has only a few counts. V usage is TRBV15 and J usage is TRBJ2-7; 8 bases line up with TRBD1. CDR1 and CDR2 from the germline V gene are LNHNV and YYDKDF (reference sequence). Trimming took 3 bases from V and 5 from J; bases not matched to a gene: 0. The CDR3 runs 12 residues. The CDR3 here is CATSRGQDEQYF. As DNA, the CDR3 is TGTGCCACCAGCAGGGGACAGGACGAGCAGTACTTC.

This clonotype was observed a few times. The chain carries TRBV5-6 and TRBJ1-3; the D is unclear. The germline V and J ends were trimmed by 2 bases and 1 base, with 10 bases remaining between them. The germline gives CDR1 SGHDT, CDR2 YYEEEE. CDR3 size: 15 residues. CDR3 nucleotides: TGTGCCAGCAGCTTTGGTATGGGTTCTGGAAACACCATATATTTT. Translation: CASSFGMGSGNTIYF. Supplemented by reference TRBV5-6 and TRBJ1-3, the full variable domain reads DAGVTQSPTHLIKTRGQQVTLRCSPKSGHDTVSWYQQALGQGPQFIFQYYEEEERQRGNFPDRFSGHQFPNYSSELNVNALLLGDSALYLCASSFGMGSGNTIYFGEGSWLTVV.

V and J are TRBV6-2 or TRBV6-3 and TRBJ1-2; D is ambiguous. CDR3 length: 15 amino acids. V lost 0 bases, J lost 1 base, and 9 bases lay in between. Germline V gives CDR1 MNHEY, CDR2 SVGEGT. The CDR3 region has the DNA TGTGCCAGCAGTTACTCCCCGGCAGATAACTATGGCTACACCTTC. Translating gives CASSYSPADNYGYTF.

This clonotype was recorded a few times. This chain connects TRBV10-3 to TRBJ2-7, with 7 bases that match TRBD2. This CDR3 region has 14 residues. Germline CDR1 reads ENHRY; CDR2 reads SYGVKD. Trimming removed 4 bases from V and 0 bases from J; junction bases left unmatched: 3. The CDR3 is CAISGLADSYEQYF. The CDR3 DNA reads TGTGCCATCAGTGGCCTAGCGGACTCCTACGAGCAGTACTTC.

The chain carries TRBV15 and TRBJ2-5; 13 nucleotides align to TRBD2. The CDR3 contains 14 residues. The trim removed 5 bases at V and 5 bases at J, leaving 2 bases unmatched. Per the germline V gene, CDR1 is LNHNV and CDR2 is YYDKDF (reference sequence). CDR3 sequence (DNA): TGTGCCACCAGCGGGACTAGCGGGGTTGAGACCCAGTACTTC. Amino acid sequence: CATSGTSGVETQYF.

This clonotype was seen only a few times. The CDR3 DNA follows: TGTGCCAGCAGCTCGCTGAGTAATCAGGGAGATCAGCCCCAGCATTTT. It encodes CASSSLSNQGDQPQHF. The chain carries TRBV7-9 and TRBJ1-5; D possibly corresponds to TRBD1 (5 bases). The V end was cut by 4 bases, the J end by 5 bases, with 18 bases between. The germline V gene has CDR1 SEHNR and CDR2 FQNEAQ (reference sequence). The CDR3 contains 16 residues.

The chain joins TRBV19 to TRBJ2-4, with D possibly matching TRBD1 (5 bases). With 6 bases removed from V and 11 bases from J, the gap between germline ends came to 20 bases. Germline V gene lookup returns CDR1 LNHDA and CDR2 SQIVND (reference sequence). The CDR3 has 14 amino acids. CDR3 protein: CASRGPMDIRVQYF. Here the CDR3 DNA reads TGTGCCAGTAGGGGGCCTATGGATATCCGGGTTCAGTACTTC.

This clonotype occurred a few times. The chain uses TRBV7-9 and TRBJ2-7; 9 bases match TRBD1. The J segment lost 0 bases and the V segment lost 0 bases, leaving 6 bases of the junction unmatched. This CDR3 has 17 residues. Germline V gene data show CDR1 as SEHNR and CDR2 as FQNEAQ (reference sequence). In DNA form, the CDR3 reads TGTGCCAGCAGCTTAGCGGCCGGGACAGGGATCTCCTACGAGCAGTACTTC. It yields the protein CASSLAAGTGISYEQYF. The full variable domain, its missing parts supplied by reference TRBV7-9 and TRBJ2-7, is DTGVSQNPRHKITKRGQNVTFRCDPISEHNRLYWYRQTLGQGPEFLTYFQNEAQLEKSRLLSDRFSAERPKGSFSTLEIQRTEQGDSAMYLCASSLAAGTGISYEQYFGPGTRLTVT.

The CDR3 spells CASSYPEGLAELPDEQFF. The CDR3, as DNA: TGTGCCAGCAGTTACCCAGAAGGACTAGCGGAACTGCCCGATGAGCAGTTCTTC. The chain employs TRBV6-2 or TRBV6-3 and TRBJ2-1; 10 nucleotides align to TRBD2. CDR1 is MNHEY, CDR2 SVGEGT, per germline. The CDR3 length is 18 residues. V dropped 2 bases and J dropped 8; count of bases not matched to a gene: 15.

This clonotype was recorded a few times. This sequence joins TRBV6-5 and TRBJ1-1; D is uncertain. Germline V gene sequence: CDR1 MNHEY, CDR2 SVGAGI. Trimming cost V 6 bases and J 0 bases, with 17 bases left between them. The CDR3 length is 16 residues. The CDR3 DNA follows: TGTGCCAGCAGACACGGCCCCCAAAGGTTGAACACTGAAGCTTTCTTT. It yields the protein CASRHGPQRLNTEAFF.

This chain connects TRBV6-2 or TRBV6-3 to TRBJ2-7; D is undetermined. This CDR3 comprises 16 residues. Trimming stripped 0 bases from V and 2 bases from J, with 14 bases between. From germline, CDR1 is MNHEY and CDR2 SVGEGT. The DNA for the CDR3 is TGTGCCAGCAGTTACTCGCGCCTTGACAACACCTACGAGCAGTACTTC. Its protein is CASSYSRLDNTYEQYF.

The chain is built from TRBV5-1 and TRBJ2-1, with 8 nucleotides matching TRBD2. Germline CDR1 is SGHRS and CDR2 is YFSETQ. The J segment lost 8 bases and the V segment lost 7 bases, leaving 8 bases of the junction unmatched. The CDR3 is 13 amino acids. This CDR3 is CASALVGLDEQFF. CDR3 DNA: TGCGCCAGCGCCCTCGTGGGACTAGATGAGCAGTTCTTC.

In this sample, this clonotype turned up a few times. The CDR3 spells CASSLLGVANEKLFF. The CDR3 coding sequence is TGTGCCAGCAGTTTACTGGGGGTAGCTAATGAAAAACTGTTTTTT. J is TRBJ1-4 and V is TRBV12-3 or TRBV12-4; D may be TRBD1 (5 bases). The CDR3 loop spans 15 amino acids. V lost 2 bases and J lost 3, with 10 bases in between.

CDR3 sequence (DNA): TGTGCCAGCAGCGTAGCCCCGCGGCCTACGTTTGTCGATGAGCAGTTCTTC. It yields the protein CASSVAPRPTFVDEQFF. J is TRBJ2-1 and V is TRBV9; no firm D call. Deletions cut 0 bases from V and 8 bases from J, with 21 bases between. The germline V gene has CDR1 SGDLS and CDR2 YYNGEE. CDR3 size: 17 residues. Using reference TRBV9 and TRBJ2-1 for the parts outside the CDR3, the full variable domain is DSGVTQTPKHLITATGQRVTLRCSPRSGDLSVYWYQQSLDQGLQFLIQYYNGEERAKGNILERFSAQQFPDLHSELNLSSLELGDSALYFCASSVAPRPTFVDEQFFGPGTRLTVL.

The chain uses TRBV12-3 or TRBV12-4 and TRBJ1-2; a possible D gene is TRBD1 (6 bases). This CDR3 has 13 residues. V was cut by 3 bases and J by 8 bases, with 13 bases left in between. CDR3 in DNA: TGTGCCAGCAGTTTTGAGGGGGTGGGAGGCTACACCTTC. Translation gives CASSFEGVGGYTF.

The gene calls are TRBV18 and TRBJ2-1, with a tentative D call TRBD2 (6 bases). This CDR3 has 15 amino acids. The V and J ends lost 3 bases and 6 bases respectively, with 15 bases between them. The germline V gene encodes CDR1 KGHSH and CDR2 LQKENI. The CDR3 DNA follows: TGTGCCAGCTCACCGCTAGCTGGGGGGATCAATGAGCAGTTCTTC. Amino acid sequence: CASSPLAGGINEQFF.

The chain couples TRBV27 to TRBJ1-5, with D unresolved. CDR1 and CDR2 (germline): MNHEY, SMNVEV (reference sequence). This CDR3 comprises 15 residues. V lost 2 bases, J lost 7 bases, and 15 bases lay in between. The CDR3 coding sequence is TGTGCCAGCAGTTTAGTGCCGGTGGCCGGGCAGCCCCAGCATTTT. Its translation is CASSLVPVAGQPQHF.